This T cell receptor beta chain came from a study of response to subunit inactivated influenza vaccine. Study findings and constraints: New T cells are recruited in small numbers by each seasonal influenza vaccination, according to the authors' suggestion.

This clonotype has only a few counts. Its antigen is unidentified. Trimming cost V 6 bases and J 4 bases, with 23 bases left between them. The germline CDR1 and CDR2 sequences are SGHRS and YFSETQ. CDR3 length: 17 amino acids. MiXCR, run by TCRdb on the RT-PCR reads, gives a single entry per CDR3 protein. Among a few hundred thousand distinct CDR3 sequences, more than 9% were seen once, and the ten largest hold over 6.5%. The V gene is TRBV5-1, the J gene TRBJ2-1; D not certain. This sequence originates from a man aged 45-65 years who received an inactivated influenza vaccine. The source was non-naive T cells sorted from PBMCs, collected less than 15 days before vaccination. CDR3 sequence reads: CASTPPPGAKGYNEQFF. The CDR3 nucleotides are TGCGCCAGCACGCCCCCCCCCGGAGCAAAGGGTTACAATGAGCAGTTCTTC.